This T cell receptor beta chain was sequenced for a study of shared clonotypes between healthy human individuals. Study background: A donor's plate count was three for CD4 naive and three for CD4 memory; CD8 naive had two and CD8 memory one. Regarding the study as a whole: Owing to a small donor count, the genetic and exposure-history diversity represented was limited.

CDR1 SGHNT and CDR2 YENEEA come from the germline V gene. The CDR3 sequence is 15 residues long. The V segment lost 1 base and the J segment 12 bases; nucleotides outside the gene matches: 10. Naivety among CD8 cells was defined by CD45RO negativity and positive CCR7 selection, thereby excluding terminally differentiated effector memory CD45RA+ cells. All participating donors were Caucasian adults from Nashville, Tennessee. Produced via immunoSEQ multiplex PCR; TCRdb's table is partial and in-frame only. The sample holds about 2 million clones, less than 95% seen once. For this clone: Its target is unknown.

V is TRBV11-3 and J is TRBJ2-4; TRBD1 agrees at 9 bases. The sequence was collected from a man younger than 30 in good health. Sequenced: naive CD8+ T cells sorted from blood. The CDR3 sequence is CASSLGVTGTGSQYF. In DNA, the CDR3 is TGTGCCAGCAGCTTAGGAGTTACAGGGACAGGGTCTCAGTACTTC.